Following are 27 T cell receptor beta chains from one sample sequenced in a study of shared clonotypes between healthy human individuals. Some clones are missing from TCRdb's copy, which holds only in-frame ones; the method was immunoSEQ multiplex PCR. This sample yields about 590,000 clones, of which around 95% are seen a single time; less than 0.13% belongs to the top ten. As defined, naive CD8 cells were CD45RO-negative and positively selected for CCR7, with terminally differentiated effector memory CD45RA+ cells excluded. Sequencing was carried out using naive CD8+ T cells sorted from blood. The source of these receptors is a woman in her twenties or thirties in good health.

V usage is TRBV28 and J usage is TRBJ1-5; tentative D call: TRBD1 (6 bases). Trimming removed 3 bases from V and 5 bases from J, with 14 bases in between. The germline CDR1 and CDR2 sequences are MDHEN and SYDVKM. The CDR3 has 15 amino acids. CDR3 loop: CASSFRQGTYQPQHF. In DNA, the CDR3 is TGTGCCAGCAGTTTTAGGCAGGGGACCTATCAGCCCCAGCATTTT.

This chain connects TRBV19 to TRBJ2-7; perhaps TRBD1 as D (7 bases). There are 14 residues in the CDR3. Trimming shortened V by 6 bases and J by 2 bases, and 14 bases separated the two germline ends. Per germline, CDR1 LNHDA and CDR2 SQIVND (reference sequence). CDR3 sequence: CASSLQGGTYEQYF. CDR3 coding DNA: TGTGCCAGTAGCCTGCAGGGGGGAACCTACGAGCAGTACTTC.

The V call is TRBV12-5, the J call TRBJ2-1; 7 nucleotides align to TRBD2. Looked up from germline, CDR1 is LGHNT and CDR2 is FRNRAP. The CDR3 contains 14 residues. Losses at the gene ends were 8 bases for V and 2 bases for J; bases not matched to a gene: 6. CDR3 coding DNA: TGTGCTAGTTGCAGCGGGACGACCTACAATGAGCAGTTCTTC. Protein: CASCSGTTYNEQFF. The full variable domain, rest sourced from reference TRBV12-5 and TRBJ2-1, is DARVTQTPRHKVTEMGQEVTMRCQPILGHNTVFWYRQTMMQGLELLAYFRNRAPLDDSGMPKDRFSAEMPDATLATLKIQPSEPRDSAVYFCASCSGTTYNEQFFGPGTRLTVL.

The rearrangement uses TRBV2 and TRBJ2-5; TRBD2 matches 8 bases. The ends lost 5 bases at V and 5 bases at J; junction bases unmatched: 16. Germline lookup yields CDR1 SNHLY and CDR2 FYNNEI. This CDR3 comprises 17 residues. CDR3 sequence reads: CASSRQRESGGSETQYF. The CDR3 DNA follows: TGTGCCAGCAGTAGGCAGCGGGAGAGTGGGGGTAGTGAGACCCAGTACTTC.

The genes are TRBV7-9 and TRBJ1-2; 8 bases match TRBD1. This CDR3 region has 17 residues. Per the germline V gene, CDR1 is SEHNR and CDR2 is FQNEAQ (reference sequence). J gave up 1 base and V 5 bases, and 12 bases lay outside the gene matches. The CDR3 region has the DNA TGTGCCAGCAGCGTCCCGGGACAGGACCTCCTTAACTATGGCTACACCTTC. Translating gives CASSVPGQDLLNYGYTF.

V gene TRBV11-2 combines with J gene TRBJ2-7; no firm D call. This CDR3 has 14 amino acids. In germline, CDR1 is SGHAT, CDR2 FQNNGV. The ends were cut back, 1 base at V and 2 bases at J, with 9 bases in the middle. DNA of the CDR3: TGTGCCAGCAGCTTAGGTCCCGAGACCTACGAGCAGTACTTC. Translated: CASSLGPETYEQYF.

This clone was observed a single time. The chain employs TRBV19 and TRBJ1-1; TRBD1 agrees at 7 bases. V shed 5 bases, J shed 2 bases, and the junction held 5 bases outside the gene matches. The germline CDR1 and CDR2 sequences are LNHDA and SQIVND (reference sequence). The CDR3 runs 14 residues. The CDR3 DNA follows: TGTGCCAGTAGTCCGGGGACAGATAACACTGAAGCTTTCTTT. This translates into CASSPGTDNTEAFF.

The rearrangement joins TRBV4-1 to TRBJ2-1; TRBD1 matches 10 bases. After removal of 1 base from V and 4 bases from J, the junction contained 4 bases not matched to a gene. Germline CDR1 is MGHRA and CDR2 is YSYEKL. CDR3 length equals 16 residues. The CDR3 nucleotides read TGCGCCAGCAGCCAAGCGGACAGGGGGAGGTACAATGAGCAGTTCTTC. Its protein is CASSQADRGRYNEQFF.

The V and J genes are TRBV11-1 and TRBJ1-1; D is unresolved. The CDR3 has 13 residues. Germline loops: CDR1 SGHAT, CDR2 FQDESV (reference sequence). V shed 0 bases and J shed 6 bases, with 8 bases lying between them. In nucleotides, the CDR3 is TGTGCCAGCAGCTTAGCGGGGTCCCCTGAAGCTTTCTTT. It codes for CASSLAGSPEAFF.

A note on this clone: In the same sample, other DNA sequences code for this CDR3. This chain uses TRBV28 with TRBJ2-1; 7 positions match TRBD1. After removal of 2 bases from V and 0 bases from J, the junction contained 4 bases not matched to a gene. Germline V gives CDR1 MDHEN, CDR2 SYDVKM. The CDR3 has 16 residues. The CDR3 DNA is TGTGCCAGCAGTTTAGGTCCAGGGGGCTCCTACAATGAGCAGTTCTTC. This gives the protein CASSLGPGGSYNEQFF.

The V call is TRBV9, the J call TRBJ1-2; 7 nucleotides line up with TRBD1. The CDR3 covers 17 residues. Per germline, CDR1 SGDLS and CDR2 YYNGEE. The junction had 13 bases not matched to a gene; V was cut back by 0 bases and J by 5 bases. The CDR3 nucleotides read TGTGCCAGCAGCGTAGAGGAGGAGGAAGGGGGCGCGTATGGCTACACCTTC. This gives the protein CASSVEEEEGGAYGYTF.

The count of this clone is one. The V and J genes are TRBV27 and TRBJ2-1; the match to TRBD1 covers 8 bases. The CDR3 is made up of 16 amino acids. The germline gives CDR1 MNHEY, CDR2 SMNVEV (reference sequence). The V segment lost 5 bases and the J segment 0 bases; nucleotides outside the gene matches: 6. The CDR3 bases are TGTGCCAGCAGTGCGACAGGGGTCCGCTCCTACAATGAGCAGTTCTTC. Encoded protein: CASSATGVRSYNEQFF.

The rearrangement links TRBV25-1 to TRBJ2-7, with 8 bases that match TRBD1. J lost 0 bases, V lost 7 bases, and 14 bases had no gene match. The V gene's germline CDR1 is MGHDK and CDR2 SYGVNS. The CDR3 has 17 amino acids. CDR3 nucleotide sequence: TGTGCCAGCACCAAACAGGACAGGGTTGGGGGCTCCTACGAGCAGTACTTC. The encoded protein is CASTKQDRVGGSYEQYF.

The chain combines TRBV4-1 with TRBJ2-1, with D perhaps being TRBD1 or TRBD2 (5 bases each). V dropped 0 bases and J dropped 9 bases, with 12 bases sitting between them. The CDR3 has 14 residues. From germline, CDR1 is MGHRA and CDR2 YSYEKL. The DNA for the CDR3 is TGCGCCAGCAGCCAAGATCTGAGGGGCACTGAGCAGTTCTTC. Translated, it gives CASSQDLRGTEQFF.

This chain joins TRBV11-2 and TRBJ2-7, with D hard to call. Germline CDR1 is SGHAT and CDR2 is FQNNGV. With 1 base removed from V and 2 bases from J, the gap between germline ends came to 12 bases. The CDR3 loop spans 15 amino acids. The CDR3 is CASSLGSDTTYEQYF. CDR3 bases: TGTGCCAGCAGCTTAGGAAGTGACACGACCTACGAGCAGTACTTC.

The chain's CDR3 is CAWYQGAGELFF. In DNA, the CDR3 is TGTGCCTGGTATCAGGGGGCCGGGGAGCTGTTTTTT. The chain recombines TRBV30 with TRBJ2-2; 7 bases match TRBD1. Germline V gene data show CDR1 as GTSNPN and CDR2 as SVGIG (reference sequence). There are 12 residues in the CDR3. The junction had 3 bases not matched to a gene; V was cut back by 5 bases and J by 6 bases.

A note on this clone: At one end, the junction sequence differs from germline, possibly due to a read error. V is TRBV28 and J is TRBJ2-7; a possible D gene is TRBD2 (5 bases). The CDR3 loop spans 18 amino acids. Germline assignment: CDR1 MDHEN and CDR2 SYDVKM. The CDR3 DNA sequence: TGTGCCAGCAGAACCCCTCGCCTGCGGGCTAGCTACAACTACGAGCTGTACTTC. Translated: CASRTPRLRASYNYELYF.

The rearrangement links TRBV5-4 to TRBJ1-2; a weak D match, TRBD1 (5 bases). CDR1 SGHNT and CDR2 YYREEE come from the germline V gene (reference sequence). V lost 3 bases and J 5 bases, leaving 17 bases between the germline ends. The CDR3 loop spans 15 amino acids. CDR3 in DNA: TGTGCCAGCAGCTATAGCAGGGTCAGCCCTTATGGCTACACCTTC. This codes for CASSYSRVSPYGYTF.

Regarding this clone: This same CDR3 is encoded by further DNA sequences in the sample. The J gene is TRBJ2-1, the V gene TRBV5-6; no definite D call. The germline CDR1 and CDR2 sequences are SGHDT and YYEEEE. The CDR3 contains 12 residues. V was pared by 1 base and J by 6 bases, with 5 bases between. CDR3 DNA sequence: TGTGCCAGCAGCTTGAGTCGCAATGAGCAGTTCTTC. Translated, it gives CASSLSRNEQFF.

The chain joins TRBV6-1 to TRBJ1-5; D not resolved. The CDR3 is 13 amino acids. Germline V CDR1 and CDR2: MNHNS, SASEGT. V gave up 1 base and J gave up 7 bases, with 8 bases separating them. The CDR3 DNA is TGTGCCAGCAGTGAAGGTTTACCCCAGCCCCAGCATTTT. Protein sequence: CASSEGLPQPQHF.

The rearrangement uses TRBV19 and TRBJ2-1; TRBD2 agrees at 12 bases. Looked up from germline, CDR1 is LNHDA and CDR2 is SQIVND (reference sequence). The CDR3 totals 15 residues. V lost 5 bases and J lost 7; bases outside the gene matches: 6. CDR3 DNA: TGTGCCAGTAGTGTAGGACTAGCGGGGCCAAATGAGCAGTTCTTC. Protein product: CASSVGLAGPNEQFF. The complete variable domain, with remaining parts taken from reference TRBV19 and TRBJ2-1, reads DGGITQSPKYLFRKEGQNVTLSCEQNLNHDAMYWYRQDPGQGLRLIYYSQIVNDFQKGDIAEGYSVSREKKESFPLTVTSAQKNPTAFYLCASSVGLAGPNEQFFGPGTRLTVL.

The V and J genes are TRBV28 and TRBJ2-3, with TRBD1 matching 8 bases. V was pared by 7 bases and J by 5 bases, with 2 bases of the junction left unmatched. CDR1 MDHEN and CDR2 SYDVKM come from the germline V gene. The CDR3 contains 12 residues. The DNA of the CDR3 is TGTGCCAGCACAGGGGGCGAAGATACGCAGTATTTT. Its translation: CASTGGEDTQYF.

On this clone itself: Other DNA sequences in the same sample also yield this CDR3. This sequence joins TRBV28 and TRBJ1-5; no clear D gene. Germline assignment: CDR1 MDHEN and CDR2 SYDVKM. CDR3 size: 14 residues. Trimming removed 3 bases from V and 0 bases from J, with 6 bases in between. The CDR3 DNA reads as TGTGCCAGCAGTTTTAGAGGTAGCAATCAGCCCCAGCATTTT. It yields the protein CASSFRGSNQPQHF.

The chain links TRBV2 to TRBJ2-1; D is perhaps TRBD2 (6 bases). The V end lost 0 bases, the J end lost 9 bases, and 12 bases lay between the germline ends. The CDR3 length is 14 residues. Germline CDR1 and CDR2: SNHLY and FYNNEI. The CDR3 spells CASSEARLATEQFF. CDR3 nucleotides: TGTGCCAGCAGTGAAGCGCGCCTAGCGACTGAGCAGTTCTTC.

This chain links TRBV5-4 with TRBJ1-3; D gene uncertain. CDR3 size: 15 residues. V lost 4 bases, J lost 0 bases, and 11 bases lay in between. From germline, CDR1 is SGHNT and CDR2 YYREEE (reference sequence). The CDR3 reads CASSPGGGSGNTIYF. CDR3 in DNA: TGTGCCAGCAGCCCCGGTGGAGGCTCTGGAAACACCATATATTTT. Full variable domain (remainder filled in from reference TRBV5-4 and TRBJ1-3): ETGVTQSPTHLIKTRGQQVTLRCSSQSGHNTVSWYQQALGQGPQFIFQYYREEENGRGNFPPRFSGLQFPNYSSELNVNALELDDSALYLCASSPGGGSGNTIYFGEGSWLTVV.

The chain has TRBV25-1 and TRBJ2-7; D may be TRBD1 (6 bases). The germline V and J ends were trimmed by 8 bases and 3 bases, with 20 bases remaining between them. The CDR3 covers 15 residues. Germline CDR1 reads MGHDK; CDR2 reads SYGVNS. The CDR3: CASGELRGIGYEQYF. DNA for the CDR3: TGTGCCAGCGGGGAGCTCAGGGGTATAGGCTACGAGCAGTACTTC.

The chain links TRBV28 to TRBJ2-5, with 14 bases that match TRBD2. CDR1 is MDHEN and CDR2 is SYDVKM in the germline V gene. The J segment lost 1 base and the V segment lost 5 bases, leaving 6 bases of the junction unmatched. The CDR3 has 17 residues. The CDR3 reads CASSQWGLAGAQETQYF. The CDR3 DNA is TGTGCCAGCAGTCAATGGGGACTAGCGGGGGCCCAAGAGACCCAGTACTTC.